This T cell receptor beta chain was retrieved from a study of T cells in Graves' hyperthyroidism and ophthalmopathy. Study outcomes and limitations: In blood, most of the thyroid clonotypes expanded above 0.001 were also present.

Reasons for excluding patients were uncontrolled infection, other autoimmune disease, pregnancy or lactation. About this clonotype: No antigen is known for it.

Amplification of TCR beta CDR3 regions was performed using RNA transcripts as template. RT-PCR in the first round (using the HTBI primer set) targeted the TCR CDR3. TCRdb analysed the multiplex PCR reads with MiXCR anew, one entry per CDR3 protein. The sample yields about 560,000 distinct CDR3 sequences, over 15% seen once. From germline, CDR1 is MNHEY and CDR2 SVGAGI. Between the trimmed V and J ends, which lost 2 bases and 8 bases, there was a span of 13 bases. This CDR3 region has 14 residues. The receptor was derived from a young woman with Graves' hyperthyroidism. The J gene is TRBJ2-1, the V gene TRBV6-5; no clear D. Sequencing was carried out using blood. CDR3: CASSYRASSDEQFF. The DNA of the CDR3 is TGTGCCAGCAGTTACCGGGCCTCCTCGGATGAGCAGTTCTTC.